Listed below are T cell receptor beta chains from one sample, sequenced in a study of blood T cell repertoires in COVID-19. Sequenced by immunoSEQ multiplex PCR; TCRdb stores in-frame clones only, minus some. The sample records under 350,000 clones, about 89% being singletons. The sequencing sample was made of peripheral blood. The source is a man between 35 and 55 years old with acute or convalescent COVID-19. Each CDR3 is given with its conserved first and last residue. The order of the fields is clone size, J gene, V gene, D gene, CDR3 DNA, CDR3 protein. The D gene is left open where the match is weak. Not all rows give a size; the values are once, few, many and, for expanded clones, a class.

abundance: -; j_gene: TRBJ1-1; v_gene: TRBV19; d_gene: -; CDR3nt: TGTGCCAGTAGTTTAAGGGGAGGCACTGAAGCTTTCTTT; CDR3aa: CASSLRGGTEAFF
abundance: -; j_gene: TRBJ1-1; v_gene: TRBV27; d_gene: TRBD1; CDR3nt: TGTGCCAGCAGTCCAAGACAGGGGTACACTGAAGCTTTCTTT; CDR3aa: CASSPRQGYTEAFF
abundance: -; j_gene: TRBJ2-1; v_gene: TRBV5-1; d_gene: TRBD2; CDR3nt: TGCGCCAGCAGCGGAGGGGCTAGCGGGAATAGTAATGAGCAGTTCTTC; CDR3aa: CASSGGASGNSNEQFF
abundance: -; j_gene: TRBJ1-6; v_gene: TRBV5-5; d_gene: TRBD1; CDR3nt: TGTGCCAGCAGCCTCACGGACAGGGGGTCAAATTCACCCCTCCACTTT; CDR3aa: CASSLTDRGSNSPLHF
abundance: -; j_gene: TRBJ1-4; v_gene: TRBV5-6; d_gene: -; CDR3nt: TGTGCCAGCAGCTTGGTCTCCAGGGGTAATGAAAAACTGTTTTTT; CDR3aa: CASSLVSRGNEKLFF
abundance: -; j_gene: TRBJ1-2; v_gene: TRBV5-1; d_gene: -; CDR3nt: TGCGCCAGCAGCTTGGATCTCAGGGATCACTATGGCTACACCTTC; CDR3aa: CASSLDLRDHYGYTF
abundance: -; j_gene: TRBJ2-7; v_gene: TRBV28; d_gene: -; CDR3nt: TGTGCCAGCAGCGTTCTAGCGTACGAGCAGTACTTC; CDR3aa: CASSVLAYEQYF
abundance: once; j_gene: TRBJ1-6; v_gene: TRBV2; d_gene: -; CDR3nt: TGTGCCAGCAGCCTGACAGAGAATAATTCACCCCTCCACTTT; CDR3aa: CASSLTENNSPLHF
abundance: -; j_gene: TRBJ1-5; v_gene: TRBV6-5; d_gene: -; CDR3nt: TGTGCCAGCCGGCGGGGGGTGGAAAGCAATCAGCCCCAGCATTTT; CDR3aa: CASRRGVESNQPQHF
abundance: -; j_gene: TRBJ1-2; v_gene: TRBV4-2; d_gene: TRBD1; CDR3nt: TGTGCCAGCAGCTACCCGGGACAGGGGCTTAATGGCTACACCTTC; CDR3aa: CASSYPGQGLNGYTF
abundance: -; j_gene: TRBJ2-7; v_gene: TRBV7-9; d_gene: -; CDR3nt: TGTGCCAGCAGCCCCACGGGTCCTTACTACGAGCAGTACTTC; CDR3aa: CASSPTGPYYEQYF
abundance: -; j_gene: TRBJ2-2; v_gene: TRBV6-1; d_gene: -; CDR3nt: TGTGCCAGCAGTGTACAGGGATCCGGGGAGCTGTTTTTT; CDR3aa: CASSVQGSGELFF
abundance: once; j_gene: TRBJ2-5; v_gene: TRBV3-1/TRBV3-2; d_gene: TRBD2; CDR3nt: TGTGCCAGCAGCCAACTCCGCGGGGGGTCCCAAGAGACCCAGTACTTC; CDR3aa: CASSQLRGGSQETQYF
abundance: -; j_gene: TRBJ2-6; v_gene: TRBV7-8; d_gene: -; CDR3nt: TGTGCCAGCAGCTTCTTAGATAGGGGTGGGGCTGGGGCCAACGTCCTGACTTTC; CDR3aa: CASSFLDRGGAGANVLTF
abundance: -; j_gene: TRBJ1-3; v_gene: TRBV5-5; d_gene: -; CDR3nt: TGTGCCAGCAGCCCACCTCAGGGCTCTGGAAACACCATATATTTT; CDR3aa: CASSPPQGSGNTIYF
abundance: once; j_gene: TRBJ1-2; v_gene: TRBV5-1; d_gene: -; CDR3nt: TGCGCCAGCAGCCCGGGGGGGATTGGCTACACCTTC; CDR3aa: CASSPGGIGYTF
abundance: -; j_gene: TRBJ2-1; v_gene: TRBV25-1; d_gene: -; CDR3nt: TGTGCCAGCAGTGATTCATTCAGGGACAATGAGCAGTTCTTC; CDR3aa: CASSDSFRDNEQFF
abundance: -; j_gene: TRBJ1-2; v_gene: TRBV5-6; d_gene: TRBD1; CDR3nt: TGTGCCAGCAGCGGAACAGGGGGCGGTGGCTACACCTTC; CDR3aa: CASSGTGGGGYTF
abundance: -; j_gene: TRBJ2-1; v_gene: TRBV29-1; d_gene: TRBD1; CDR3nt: TGCAGCGTTGAACTGGGACAGATTTACAATGAGCAGTTCTTC; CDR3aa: CSVELGQIYNEQFF
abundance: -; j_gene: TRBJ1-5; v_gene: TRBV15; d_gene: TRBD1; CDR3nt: TGTGCCACCAGCACAGGACAGGGCGCTGGTCAGCCCCAGCATTTT; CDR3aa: CATSTGQGAGQPQHF
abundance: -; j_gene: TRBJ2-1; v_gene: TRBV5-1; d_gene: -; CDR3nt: TGCGCCAGCAGCTTGGCAGCGGGTCACTACAATGAGCAGTTCTTC; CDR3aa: CASSLAAGHYNEQFF
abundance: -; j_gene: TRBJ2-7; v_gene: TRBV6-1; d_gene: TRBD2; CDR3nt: TGTGCCAGCAGTGAGATAGCCGGGACTAGCGTCTACGAGCAGTACTTC; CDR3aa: CASSEIAGTSVYEQYF
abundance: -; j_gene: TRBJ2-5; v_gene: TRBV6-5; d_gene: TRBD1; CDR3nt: TGTGCCAGCAGTTCCCTCCGGACAGGGCGGCAAGAGACCCAGTACTTC; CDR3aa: CASSSLRTGRQETQYF
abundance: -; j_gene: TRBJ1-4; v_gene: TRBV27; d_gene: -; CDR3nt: TGTGCCAGCAGTTTATCCCGGGGGGGAGCGGAAAAACTGTTTTTT; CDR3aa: CASSLSRGGAEKLFF
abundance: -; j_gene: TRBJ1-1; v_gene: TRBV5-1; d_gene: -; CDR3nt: TGCGCCAGCAGCTTGGCCCCTACAGGGAGTGAAGCTTTCTTT; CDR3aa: CASSLAPTGSEAFF
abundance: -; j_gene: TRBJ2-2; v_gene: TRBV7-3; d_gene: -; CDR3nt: TGTGCCAGCAGTTCTACGAACACCGGGGAGCTGTTTTTT; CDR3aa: CASSSTNTGELFF
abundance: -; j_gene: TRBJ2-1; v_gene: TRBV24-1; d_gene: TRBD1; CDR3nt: TGTGCCACCAGTGACCCAACAGGGGGTCTCAATGAGCAGTTCTTC; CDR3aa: CATSDPTGGLNEQFF
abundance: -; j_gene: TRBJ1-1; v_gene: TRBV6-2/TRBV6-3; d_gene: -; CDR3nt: TGTGCCAGCACTTACTCGTCCCAGGGGCCGGAGAACACTGAAGCTTTCTTT; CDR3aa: CASTYSSQGPENTEAFF
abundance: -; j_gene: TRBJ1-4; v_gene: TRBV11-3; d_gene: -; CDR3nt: TGTGCCAGCAGTCTCAGGGTGCCCCATTTTTTT; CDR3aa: CASSLRVPHFF
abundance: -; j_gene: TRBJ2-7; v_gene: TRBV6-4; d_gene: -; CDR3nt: TGTGCCTCGACCGGCGGGGGCGGCGACGAGCAGTACTTC; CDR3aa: CASTGGGGDEQYF
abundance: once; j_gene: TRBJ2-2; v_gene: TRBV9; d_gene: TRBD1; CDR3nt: TGTGCCAGCAGCCCATTCGTGTCCGGGACAGGGGGTATCGGGGAGCTGTTTTTT; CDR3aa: CASSPFVSGTGGIGELFF
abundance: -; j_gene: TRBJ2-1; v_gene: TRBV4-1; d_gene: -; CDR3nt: TGCGCCAGCAGCCAGGGTACAGGGCTGCTGGGGAATGAGCAGTTCTTC; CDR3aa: CASSQGTGLLGNEQFF
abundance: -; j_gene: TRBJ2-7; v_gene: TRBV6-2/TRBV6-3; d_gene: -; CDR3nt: TGTGCCAGCAGTTACGACAGAACCTACGAGCAGTACTTC; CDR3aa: CASSYDRTYEQYF
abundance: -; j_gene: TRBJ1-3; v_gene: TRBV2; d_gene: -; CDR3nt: TGTGCCAGCAGTAAGGACAGCTACTCTGGAAACACCATATATTTT; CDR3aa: CASSKDSYSGNTIYF
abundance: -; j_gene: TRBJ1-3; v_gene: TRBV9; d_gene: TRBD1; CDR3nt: TGTGCCAGCAGCCCGGGACAGGGGCCAACTCGCTCTGGAAACACCATATATTTT; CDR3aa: CASSPGQGPTRSGNTIYF
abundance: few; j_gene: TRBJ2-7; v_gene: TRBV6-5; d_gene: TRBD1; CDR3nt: TGTGCCAGCACCCCCAGGGGGAGCTCCTACGAGCAGTACTTC; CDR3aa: CASTPRGSSYEQYF
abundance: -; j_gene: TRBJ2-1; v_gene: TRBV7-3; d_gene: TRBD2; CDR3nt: TGTGCCAGCAGCTTAAAGGTCCGGCTGACTAGCGGGGAGAGGAATGAGCAGTTCTTC; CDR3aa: CASSLKVRLTSGERNEQFF
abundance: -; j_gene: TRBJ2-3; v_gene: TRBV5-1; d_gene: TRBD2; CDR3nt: TGCGCCAGCAGCTTGGACATTTTCAGCGGGGGAACAGATACGCAGTATTTT; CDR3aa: CASSLDIFSGGTDTQYF
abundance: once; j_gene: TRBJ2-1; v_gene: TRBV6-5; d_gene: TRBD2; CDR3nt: TGTGCCAGCAGCCCAGGAGGCGGGGGGGCGAATGAGCAGTTCTTC; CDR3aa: CASSPGGGGANEQFF
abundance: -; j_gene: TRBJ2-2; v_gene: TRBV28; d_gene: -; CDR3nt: TGTGCCAGCAGGGCGGCCGGGGAGCTGTTTTTT; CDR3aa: CASRAAGELFF
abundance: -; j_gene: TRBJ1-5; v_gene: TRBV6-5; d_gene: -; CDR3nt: TGTGCCAGCAGTTACGGGGCCAATCAGCCCCAGCATTTT; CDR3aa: CASSYGANQPQHF
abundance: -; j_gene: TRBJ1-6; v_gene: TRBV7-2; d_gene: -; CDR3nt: TGTGCCAGCGCCCAGGGACCAAGCGGGTCACCCCTCCACTTT; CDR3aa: CASAQGPSGSPLHF
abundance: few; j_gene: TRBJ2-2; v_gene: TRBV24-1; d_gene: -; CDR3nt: TGTGCCACATCGTCCAACACCGGGGAGCTGTTTTTT; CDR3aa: CATSSNTGELFF
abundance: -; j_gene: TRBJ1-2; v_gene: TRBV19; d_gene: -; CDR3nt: TGTGCCAGTAGTATACGGGGGGGCAACTATGGCTACACCTTC; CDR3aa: CASSIRGGNYGYTF
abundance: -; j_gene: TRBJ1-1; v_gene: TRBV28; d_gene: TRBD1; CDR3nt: TGTGCCAGCAGTGCCCCAGGGGGATCCCACACTGAAGCTTTCTTT; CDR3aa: CASSAPGGSHTEAFF
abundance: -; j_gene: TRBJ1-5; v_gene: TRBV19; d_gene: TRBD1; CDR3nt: TGTGCCAGTAGACCACAGGGGGCGGGTCAGCCCCAGCATTTT; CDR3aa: CASRPQGAGQPQHF